The 13 T cell receptor beta chains below were found in one sample sequenced in a study of T-cell memory formation after mild COVID-19. TCRdb reprocessed the 5' RACE reads via MiXCR and lists one record per CDR3 protein. The table includes tens of thousands of distinct CDR3 sequences, 7.3% detected once. The sequencing input was PBMCs or a T cell subset sorted from them (not recorded which). These receptors were collected from a young man who had mild COVID-19 (a few samples of this study predate the infection). Cell type and time point are not known.

This CDR3 is CASSSGWGRTDTQYF. The CDR3 DNA sequence: TGCGCCAGCAGCTCAGGGTGGGGGCGAACAGATACGCAGTATTTT. This chain joins TRBV5-1 and TRBJ2-3; TRBD1 might be the D (6 bases). CDR3 length: 15 residues. V lost 3 bases and J 3 bases, leaving 14 bases between the germline ends. CDR1 is SGHRS and CDR2 is YFSETQ in the germline V gene.

This clonotype occurred a few times. The rearrangement links TRBV3-1 to TRBJ1-6, with D possibly matching TRBD1 (6 bases). CDR3 length: 15 amino acids. Germline CDR1 is LGHDT and CDR2 is YNNKEL (reference sequence). The V end lost 6 bases, the J end lost 10 bases, and 19 bases lay between the germline ends. The CDR3 reads CASRPTGLVTSPLHF. The CDR3 DNA sequence: TGTGCCAGCAGGCCAACAGGGCTCGTAACCTCACCCCTCCACTTT.

This clonotype was observed many times. The V and J genes are TRBV5-1 and TRBJ2-1, with D maybe TRBD2 (5 bases). The CDR3 runs to 14 residues. Germline CDR1 SGHRS, CDR2 YFSETQ. V was clipped by 2 bases and J by 2 bases, with 8 bases between them. CDR3 region: CASSFGETYNEQFF. The CDR3 region has the DNA TGCGCCAGCAGCTTTGGGGAGACCTACAATGAGCAGTTCTTC.

The chain carries TRBV5-1 and TRBJ1-1; D ambiguous. The germline CDR1 and CDR2 sequences are SGHRS and YFSETQ. With 0 bases removed from V and 4 bases from J, the gap between germline ends came to 10 bases. The CDR3 totals 14 residues. The CDR3: CASSLVSSSTEAFF. The CDR3 nucleotides are TGCGCCAGCAGCTTGGTTTCGTCAAGCACTGAAGCTTTCTTT.

The rearrangement joins TRBV5-1 to TRBJ1-6, with 8 bases that match TRBD1. Germline V gene lookup returns CDR1 SGHRS and CDR2 YFSETQ. Trimming at V came to 5 bases and at J to 8 bases, leaving 6 bases not matched to a gene. The CDR3 runs 14 residues. The CDR3 here is CASRSDREYSPLHF. The CDR3 nucleotides read TGCGCCAGCAGATCGGACAGGGAATATTCACCCCTCCACTTT.

This clonotype was recorded a few times. The chain combines TRBV19 with TRBJ2-1, with D perhaps matching TRBD2 (5 bases). The CDR3 is 14 residues long. With 5 bases removed from V and 0 bases from J, the gap between germline ends came to 8 bases. Per the germline V gene, CDR1 is LNHDA and CDR2 is SQIVND (reference sequence). CDR3 amino acids: CASSPTSSYNEQFF. The CDR3, as DNA: TGTGCCAGTAGTCCCACTAGCTCCTACAATGAGCAGTTCTTC.

This clonotype was observed at least ten times. The V gene is TRBV12-3 or TRBV12-4, the J gene TRBJ2-1; TRBD2 matches 7 bases. V trimming: 3 bases; J trimming: 4 bases; junction bases outside the gene matches: 6. The CDR3 covers 15 residues. The CDR3 spells CASSFGAGQYNEQFF. The CDR3 DNA is TGTGCCAGCAGTTTTGGAGCGGGGCAATACAATGAGCAGTTCTTC.

In the case of this clonotype: At one end, the junction sequence differs from germline, possibly due to a read error. V usage is TRBV7-2 and J usage is TRBJ2-1; 10 nucleotides match TRBD2. Germline V lookup: CDR1 SGHTA, CDR2 FQGNSA. The CDR3 loop spans 15 amino acids. CDR3 DNA: TGTGCCAGCAGGGGATCTAGCGGGAGCTACAATGAGCAGTTATTC. This translates into CASRGSSGSYNEQLF.

By proportion, this clonotype is medium-sized (0.01 to 0.1%). The chain couples TRBV4-3 to TRBJ2-1; the match to TRBD1 covers 7 bases. CDR3 length: 14 amino acids. Looked up from germline, CDR1 is LGHNA and CDR2 is YSLEER. V was clipped by 5 bases and J by 7 bases; unmatched bases: 8. The CDR3 sequence: CASSVQGRGNEQFF. Here the CDR3 DNA reads TGCGCCAGCAGCGTACAGGGGCGCGGGAATGAGCAGTTCTTC.

This clonotype has ten or more counts. V usage is TRBV5-6 and J usage is TRBJ1-2; D uncertain. The CDR3 sequence is 15 residues long. The germline V and J ends were trimmed by 0 bases and 4 bases, with 13 bases remaining between them. CDR1 and CDR2 (germline): SGHDT, YYEEEE. For the CDR3, the DNA is TGTGCCAGCAGCTTGGGAACAGCCGAACTCTATGGCTACACCTTC. Amino acids: CASSLGTAELYGYTF.

This clonotype has a handful of counts. This rearrangement joins TRBV29-1 to TRBJ1-2; 9 nucleotides align to TRBD1. CDR3 length: 12 amino acids. From germline, CDR1 is SQVTM and CDR2 ANQGSEA. Germline trimming cut 7 bases from V and 5 bases from J; bases unmatched to any gene: 5. CDR3: CSATGGGYGYTF. CDR3 DNA: TGCAGCGCTACAGGGGGCGGATATGGCTACACCTTC.

The rearrangement joins TRBV7-3 to TRBJ2-3, with TRBD2 matching 7 bases. The V gene's germline CDR1 is SGHTA and CDR2 FQGTGA. V lost 3 bases, J lost 2 bases, and 5 bases stayed unmatched. The CDR3 has 15 residues. The CDR3 spells CASSLASGNTDTQYF. In DNA, the CDR3 is TGTGCCAGCAGCTTGGCTAGCGGTAACACAGATACGCAGTATTTT. The full variable domain, in which reference TRBV7-3 and TRBJ2-3 provide the parts outside the CDR3, is GAGVSQTPSNKVTEKGKYVELRCDPISGHTALYWYRQSLGQGPEFLIYFQGTGAADDSGLPNDRFFAVRPEGSVSTLKIQRTERGDSAVYLCASSLASGNTDTQYFGPGTRLTVL.

This clonotype was seen ten or more times. This rearrangement joins TRBV12-3 or TRBV12-4 to TRBJ2-3; D gene uncertain. There are 15 residues in the CDR3. Trimming stripped 5 bases from V and 6 bases from J, with 18 bases between. CDR3 residues: CASSPSSTSSDTQYF. The CDR3 coding sequence is TGTGCCAGCAGTCCTAGTAGCACCTCCTCGGATACGCAGTATTTT.